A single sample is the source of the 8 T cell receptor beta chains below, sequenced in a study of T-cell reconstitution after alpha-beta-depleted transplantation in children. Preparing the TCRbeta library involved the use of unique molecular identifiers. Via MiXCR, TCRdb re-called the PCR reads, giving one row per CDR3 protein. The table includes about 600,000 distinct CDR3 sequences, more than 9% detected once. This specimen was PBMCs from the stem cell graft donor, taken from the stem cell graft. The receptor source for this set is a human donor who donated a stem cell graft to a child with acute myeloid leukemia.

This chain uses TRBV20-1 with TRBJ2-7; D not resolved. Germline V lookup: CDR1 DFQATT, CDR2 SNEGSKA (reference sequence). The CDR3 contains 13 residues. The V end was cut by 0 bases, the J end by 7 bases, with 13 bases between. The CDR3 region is CSARDGPVWEQYF. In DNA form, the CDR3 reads TGCAGTGCTAGAGATGGGCCGGTCTGGGAGCAGTACTTC.

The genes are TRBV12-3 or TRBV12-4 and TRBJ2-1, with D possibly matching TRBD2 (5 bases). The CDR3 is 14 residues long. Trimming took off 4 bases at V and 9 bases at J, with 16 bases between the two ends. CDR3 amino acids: CASSWSERPGEQFF. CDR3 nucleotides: TGTGCCAGCAGTTGGAGTGAGCGGCCGGGTGAGCAGTTCTTC.

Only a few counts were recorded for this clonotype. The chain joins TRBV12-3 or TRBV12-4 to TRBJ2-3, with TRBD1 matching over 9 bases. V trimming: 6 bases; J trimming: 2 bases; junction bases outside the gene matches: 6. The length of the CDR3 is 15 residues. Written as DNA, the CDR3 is TGTGCCAGCAGCCGAGACAGGGGGGACACAGATACGCAGTATTTT. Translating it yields CASSRDRGDTDTQYF.

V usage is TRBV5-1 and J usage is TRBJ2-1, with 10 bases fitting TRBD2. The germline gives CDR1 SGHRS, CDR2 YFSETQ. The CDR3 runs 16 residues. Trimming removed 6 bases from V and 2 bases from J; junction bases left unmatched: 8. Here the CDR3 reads CASTASGRGTYNEQFF. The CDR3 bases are TGCGCCAGCACCGCTAGCGGGAGAGGTACCTACAATGAGCAGTTCTTC.

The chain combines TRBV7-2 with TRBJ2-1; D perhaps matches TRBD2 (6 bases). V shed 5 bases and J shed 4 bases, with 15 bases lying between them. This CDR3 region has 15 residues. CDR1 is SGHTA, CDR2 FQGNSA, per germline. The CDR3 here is CASSAPPAGYNEQFF. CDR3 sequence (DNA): TGTGCCAGCAGCGCACCCCCAGCGGGTTACAATGAGCAGTTCTTC.

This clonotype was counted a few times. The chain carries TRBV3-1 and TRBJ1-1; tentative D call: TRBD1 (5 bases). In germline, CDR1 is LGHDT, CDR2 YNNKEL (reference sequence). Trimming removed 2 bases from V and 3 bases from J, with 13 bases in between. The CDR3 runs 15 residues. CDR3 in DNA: TGTGCCAGCAGCCAACCGGCGGGGGTGGACACTGAAGCTTTCTTT. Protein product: CASSQPAGVDTEAFF.

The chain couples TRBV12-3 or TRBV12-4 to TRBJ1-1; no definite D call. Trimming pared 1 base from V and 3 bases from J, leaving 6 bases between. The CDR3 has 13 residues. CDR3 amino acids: CASSLDTYTEAFF. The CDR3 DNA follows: TGTGCCAGCAGTTTAGACACCTACACTGAAGCTTTCTTT.

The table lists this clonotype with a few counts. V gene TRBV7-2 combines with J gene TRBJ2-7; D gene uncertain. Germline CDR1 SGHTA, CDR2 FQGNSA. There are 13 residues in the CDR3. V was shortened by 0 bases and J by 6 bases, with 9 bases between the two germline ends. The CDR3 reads CASSLARDLEQYF. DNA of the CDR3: TGTGCCAGCAGCTTAGCGCGTGACCTCGAGCAGTACTTC.